The clone carrying this T cell receptor beta chain was recorded a few times. What it binds is unknown. TCR sequencing used cDNA made by reverse transcription of extracted RNA. This table comes from immunoSEQ multiplex PCR, and its TCRdb copy is limited to in-frame clones, with some not included. The sample records fewer than 250,000 clones, 60% being singletons. The sample comes from a study of CD8+ T cells in alopecia areata. About the research overall: Tofacitinib administration persisted for 6 to 18 months, succeeded by 6 months off drug.

This CDR3 has 14 amino acids. Germline V gene sequence: CDR1 MDHEN, CDR2 SYDVKM. The germline V and J ends were trimmed by 2 bases and 4 bases, with 12 bases remaining between them. Overall study findings and caveats: Shared TCR sequences were less clear between patients than in mice, possibly partly from HLA diversity. Under tofacitinib, numerous expanded lesional clonotypes remained detectable in scalp and blood.

The treatment here: oral pan-JAK inhibitor, 5-10 mg twice daily. The source of this sequence is a human donor with alopecia areata. V and J are TRBV28 and TRBJ2-7, with D unclear. Sequencing used CD4+ T cells sorted from blood, obtained at week 24, from a patient treated with tofacitinib. CDR3 sequence: CASSLRQVGYEQYF. CDR3 in DNA: TGTGCCAGCAGTTTACGCCAGGTTGGTTACGAGCAGTACTTC.